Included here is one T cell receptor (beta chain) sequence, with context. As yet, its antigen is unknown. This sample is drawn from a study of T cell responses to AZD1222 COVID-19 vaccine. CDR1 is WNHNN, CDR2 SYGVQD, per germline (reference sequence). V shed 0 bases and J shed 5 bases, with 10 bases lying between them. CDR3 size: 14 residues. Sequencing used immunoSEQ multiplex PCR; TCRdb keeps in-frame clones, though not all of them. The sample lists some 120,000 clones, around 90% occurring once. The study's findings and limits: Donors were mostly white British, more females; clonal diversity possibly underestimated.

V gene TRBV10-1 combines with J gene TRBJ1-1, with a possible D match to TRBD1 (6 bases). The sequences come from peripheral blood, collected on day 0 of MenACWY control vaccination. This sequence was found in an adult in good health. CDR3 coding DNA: TGCGCCAGCAGTGAGTCGACAGGCTGGACTGAAGCTTTCTTT. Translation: CASSESTGWTEAFF.